This entry describes one TCR beta chain. The sample comes from a study of T cell changes during pregnancy in multiple sclerosis. Sequenced by immunoSEQ multiplex PCR; TCRdb stores in-frame clones only, minus some. The sample yields roughly 51,000 clones, around 94% seen once. The germline V gene encodes CDR1 SQVTM and CDR2 ANQGSEA. The CDR3 length is 14 residues. V lost 7 bases, J lost 1 base, and 16 bases lay in between. The V call is TRBV29-1, the J call TRBJ1-1; a weak D match, TRBD1 (5 bases). Sample: CD8+ T cells from peripheral blood mononuclear cells, taken before pregnancy. The clonotype originates from a female donor with multiple sclerosis, enrolled in a pregnancy study. CDR3 bases: TGCAGCGGGCGTGGGGCCAGTAAGAACACTGAAGCTTTCTTT. This encodes CSGRGASKNTEAFF.